This T cell receptor (beta chain) was documented in a study of blood T cell repertoires in COVID-19. The wider study: PBMCs, B-cell-depleted T cells, or T cells were the source of the cDNA or gDNA that made up the material.

Original handling: Reference gene primer amplification yielded estimated nucleated cell counts. The table came from immunoSEQ multiplex PCR; TCRdb's copy has only in-frame clones and leaves some out. V and J calls and clone size are those listed in that table; D and trimming were worked out from the DNA. Among around 76,000 clones listed, approximately 80% were seen once. Germline assignment: CDR1 SGHDT and CDR2 YYEEEE. With 0 bases removed from V and 1 base from J, the gap between germline ends came to 13 bases. This CDR3 is built from 16 residues. The specimen sequenced was peripheral blood. The sequence came from a man aged 50 to 60 with COVID-19, enrolled during active disease. The gene calls are TRBV5-6 and TRBJ2-5; D possibly corresponds to TRBD2 (6 bases). CDR3 sequence: CASSLGGRGVQETQYF. The DNA of the CDR3 is TGTGCCAGCAGCTTGGGAGGGCGGGGCGTCCAAGAGACCCAGTACTTC.